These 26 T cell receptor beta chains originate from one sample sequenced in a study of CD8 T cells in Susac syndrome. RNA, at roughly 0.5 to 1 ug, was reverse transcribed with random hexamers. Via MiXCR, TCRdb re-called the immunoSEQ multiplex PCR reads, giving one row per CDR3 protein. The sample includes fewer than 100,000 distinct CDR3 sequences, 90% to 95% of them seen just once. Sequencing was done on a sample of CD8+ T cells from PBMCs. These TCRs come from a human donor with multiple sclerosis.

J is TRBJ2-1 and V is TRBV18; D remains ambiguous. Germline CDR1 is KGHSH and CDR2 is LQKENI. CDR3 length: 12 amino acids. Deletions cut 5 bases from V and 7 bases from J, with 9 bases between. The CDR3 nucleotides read TGTGCCAGCTCATTATCGTGGAATGAGCAGTTCTTC. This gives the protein CASSLSWNEQFF.

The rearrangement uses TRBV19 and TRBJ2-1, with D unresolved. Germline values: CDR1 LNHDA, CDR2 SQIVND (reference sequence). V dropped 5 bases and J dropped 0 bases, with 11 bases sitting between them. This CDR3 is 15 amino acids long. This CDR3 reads CASSRASFSYNEQFF. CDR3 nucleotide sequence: TGTGCCAGTAGTCGAGCCTCTTTCTCCTACAATGAGCAGTTCTTC.

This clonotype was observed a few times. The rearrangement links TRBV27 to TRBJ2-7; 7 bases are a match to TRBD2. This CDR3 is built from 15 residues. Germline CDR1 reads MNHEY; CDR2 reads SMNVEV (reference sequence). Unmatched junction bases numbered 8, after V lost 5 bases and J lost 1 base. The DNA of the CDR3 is TGTGCCAGCAGTCCTCTAACGGGACTATCCTACGAGCAGTACTTC. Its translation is CASSPLTGLSYEQYF.

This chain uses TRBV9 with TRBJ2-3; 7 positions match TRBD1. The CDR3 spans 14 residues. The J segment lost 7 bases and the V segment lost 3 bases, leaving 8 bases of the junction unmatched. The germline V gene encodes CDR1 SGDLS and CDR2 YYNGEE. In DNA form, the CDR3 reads TGTGCCAGCAGCGCCGGGACAGCCCACAATACGCAGTATTTT. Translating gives CASSAGTAHNTQYF.

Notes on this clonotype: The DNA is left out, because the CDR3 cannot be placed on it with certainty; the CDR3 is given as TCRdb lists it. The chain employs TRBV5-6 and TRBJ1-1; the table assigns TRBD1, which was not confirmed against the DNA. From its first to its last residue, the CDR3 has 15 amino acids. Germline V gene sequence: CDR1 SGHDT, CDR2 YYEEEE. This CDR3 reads CASSFGSGAPFKSFF.

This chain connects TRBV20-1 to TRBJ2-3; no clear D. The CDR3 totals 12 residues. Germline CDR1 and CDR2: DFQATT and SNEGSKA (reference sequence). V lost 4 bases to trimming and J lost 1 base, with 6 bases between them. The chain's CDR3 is CSANGGTDTQYF. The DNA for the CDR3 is TGCAGTGCTAATGGGGGCACAGATACGCAGTATTTT.

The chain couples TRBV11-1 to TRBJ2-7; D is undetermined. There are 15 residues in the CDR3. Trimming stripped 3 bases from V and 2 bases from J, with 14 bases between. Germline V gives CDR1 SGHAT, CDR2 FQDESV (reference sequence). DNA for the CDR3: TGTGCCAGCAGCTTTACCGGCCGGCCCGCCTACGAGCAGTACTTC. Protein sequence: CASSFTGRPAYEQYF. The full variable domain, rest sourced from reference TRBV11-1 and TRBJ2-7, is EAEVAQSPRYKITEKSQAVAFWCDPISGHATLYWYRQILGQGPELLVQFQDESVVDDSQLPKDRFSAERLKGVDSTLKIQPAELGDSAMYLCASSFTGRPAYEQYFGPGTRLTVT.

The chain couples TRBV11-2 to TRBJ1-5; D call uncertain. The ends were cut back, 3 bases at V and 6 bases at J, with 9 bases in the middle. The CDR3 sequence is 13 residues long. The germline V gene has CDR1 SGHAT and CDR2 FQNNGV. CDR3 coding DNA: TGTGCCAGCAGCTTGAAGGGAGTTCAGCCCCAGCATTTT. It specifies CASSLKGVQPQHF. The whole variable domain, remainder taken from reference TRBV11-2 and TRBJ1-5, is EAGVAQSPRYKIIEKRQSVAFWCNPISGHATLYWYQQILGQGPKLLIQFQNNGVVDDSQLPKDRFSAERLKGVDSTLKIQPAKLEDSAVYLCASSLKGVQPQHFGDGTRLSIL.

CDR3 DNA: TGCGCCAGCAGCTTAACAGGGGGCTATACGGCAGAGACCCAGTACTTC. Translated: CASSLTGGYTAETQYF. This chain joins TRBV5-1 and TRBJ2-5; 9 nucleotides match TRBD1. CDR1 and CDR2 (germline): SGHRS, YFSETQ. V lost 2 bases to trimming and J lost 4 bases; unmatched junction nucleotides: 9. The CDR3 spans 16 residues.

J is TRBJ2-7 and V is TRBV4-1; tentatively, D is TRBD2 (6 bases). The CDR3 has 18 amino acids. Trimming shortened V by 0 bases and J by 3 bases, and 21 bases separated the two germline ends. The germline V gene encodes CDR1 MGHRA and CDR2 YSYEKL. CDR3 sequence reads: CASSQDSGSGGRIYEQYF. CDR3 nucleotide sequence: TGCGCCAGCAGCCAAGACTCTGGGTCCGGAGGGCGGATCTACGAGCAGTACTTC.

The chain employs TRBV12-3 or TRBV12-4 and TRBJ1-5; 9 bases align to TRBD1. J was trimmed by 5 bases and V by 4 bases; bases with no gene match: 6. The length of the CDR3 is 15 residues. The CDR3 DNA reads TGTGCCAGCAGTTGGGCCGGGACAGGGTATCAGCCCCAGCATTTT. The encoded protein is CASSWAGTGYQPQHF.

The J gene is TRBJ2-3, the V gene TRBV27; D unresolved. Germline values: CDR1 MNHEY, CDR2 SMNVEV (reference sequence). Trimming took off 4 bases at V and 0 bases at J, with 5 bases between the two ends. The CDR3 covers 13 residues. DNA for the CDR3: TGTGCCAGCAGTTCCTCTAGCACAGATACGCAGTATTTT. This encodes CASSSSSTDTQYF.

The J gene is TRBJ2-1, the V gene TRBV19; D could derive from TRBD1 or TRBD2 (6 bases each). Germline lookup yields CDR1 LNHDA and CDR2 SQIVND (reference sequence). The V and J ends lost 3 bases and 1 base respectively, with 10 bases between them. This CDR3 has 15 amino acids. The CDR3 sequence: CASSIGGLSYNEQFF. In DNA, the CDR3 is TGTGCCAGTAGTATCGGGGGCCTGTCCTACAATGAGCAGTTCTTC.

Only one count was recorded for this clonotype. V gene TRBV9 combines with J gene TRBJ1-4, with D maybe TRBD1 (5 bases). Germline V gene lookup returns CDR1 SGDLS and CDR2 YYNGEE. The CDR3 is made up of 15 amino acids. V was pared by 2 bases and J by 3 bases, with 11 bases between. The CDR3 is CASSVEGNANEKLFF. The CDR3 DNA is TGTGCCAGCAGCGTCGAGGGGAACGCTAATGAAAAACTGTTTTTT.

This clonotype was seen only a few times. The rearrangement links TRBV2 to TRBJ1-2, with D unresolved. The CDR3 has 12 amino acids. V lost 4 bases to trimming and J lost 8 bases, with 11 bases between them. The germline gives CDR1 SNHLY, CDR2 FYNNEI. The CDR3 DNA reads TGTGCCAGCAGTGGGACCGAGGGCGGCTACACCTTC. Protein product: CASSGTEGGYTF.

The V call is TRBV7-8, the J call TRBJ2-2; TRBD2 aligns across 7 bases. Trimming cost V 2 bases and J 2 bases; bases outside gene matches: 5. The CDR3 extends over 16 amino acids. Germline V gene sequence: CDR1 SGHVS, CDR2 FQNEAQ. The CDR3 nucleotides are TGTGCCAGCAGCTTACTTCTAGCGGATAACACCGGGGAGCTGTTTTTT. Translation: CASSLLLADNTGELFF.

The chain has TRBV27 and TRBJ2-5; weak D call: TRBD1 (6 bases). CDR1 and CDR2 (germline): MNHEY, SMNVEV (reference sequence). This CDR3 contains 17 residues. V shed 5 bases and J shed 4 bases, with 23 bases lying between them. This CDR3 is CASSLRHAYREGETQYF. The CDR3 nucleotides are TGTGCCAGCAGTCTGAGACACGCATACAGGGAAGGAGAGACCCAGTACTTC.

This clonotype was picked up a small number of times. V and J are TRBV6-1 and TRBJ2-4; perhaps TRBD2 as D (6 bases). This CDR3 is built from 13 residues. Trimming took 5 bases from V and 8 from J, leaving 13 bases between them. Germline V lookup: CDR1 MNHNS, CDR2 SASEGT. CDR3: CASSPYPGDIQYF. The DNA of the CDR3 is TGTGCCAGCAGTCCCTATCCGGGGGACATTCAGTACTTC.

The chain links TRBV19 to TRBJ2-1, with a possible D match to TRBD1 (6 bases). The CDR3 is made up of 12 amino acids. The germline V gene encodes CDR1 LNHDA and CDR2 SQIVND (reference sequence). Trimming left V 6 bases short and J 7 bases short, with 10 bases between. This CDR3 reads CASSWTVNEQFF. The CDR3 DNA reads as TGTGCCAGTAGCTGGACAGTAAATGAGCAGTTCTTC. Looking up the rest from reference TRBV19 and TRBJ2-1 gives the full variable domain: DGGITQSPKYLFRKEGQNVTLSCEQNLNHDAMYWYRQDPGQGLRLIYYSQIVNDFQKGDIAEGYSVSREKKESFPLTVTSAQKNPTAFYLCASSWTVNEQFFGPGTRLTVL.

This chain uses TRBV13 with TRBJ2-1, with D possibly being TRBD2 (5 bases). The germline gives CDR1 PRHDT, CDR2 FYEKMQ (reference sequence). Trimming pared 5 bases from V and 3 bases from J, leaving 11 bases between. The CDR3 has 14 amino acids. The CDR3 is CASSPSSRYNEQFF. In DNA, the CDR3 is TGTGCCAGCAGCCCTTCTAGCCGCTACAATGAGCAGTTCTTC.

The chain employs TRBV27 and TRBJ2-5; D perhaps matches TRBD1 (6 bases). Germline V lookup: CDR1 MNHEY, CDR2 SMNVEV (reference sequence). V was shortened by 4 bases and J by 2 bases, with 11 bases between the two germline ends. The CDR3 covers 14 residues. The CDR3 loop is CASSWAGVQETQYF. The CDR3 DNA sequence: TGTGCCAGCAGTTGGGCAGGGGTACAAGAGACCCAGTACTTC.

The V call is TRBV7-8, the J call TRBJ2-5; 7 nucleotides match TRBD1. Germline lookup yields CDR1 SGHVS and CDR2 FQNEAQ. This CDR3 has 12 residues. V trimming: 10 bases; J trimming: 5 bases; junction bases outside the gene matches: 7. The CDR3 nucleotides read TGTGCCACCCGACAGGGTCTGGAGACCCAGTACTTC. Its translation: CATRQGLETQYF.

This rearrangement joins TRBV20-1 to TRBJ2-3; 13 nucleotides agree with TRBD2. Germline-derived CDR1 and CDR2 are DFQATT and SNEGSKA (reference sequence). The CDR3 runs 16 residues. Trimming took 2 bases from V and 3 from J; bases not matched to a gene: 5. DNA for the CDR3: TGCAGTGCTAGACCCCGGACTAGCGGGAGTACAGATACGCAGTATTTT. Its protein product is CSARPRTSGSTDTQYF.

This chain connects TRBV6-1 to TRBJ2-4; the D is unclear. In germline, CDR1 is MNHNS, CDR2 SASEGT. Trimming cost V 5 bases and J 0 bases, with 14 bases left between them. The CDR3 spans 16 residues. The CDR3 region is CASSISPFLAKNIQYF. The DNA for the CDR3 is TGTGCCAGCAGTATAAGTCCCTTCCTAGCCAAAAACATTCAGTACTTC.

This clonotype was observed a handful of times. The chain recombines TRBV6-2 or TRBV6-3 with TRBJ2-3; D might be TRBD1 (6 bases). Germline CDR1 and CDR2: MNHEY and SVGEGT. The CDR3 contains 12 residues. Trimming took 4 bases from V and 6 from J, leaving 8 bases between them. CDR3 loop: CASSLRGDTQYF. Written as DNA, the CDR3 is TGTGCCAGCAGTTTGAGGGGGGATACGCAGTATTTT.

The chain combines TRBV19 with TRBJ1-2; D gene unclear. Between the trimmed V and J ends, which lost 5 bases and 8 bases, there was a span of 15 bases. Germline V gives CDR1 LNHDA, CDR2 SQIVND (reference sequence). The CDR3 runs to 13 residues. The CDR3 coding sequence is TGTGCCAGTAGTCCCCGACTCCAACCGGGCTACACCTTC. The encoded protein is CASSPRLQPGYTF.